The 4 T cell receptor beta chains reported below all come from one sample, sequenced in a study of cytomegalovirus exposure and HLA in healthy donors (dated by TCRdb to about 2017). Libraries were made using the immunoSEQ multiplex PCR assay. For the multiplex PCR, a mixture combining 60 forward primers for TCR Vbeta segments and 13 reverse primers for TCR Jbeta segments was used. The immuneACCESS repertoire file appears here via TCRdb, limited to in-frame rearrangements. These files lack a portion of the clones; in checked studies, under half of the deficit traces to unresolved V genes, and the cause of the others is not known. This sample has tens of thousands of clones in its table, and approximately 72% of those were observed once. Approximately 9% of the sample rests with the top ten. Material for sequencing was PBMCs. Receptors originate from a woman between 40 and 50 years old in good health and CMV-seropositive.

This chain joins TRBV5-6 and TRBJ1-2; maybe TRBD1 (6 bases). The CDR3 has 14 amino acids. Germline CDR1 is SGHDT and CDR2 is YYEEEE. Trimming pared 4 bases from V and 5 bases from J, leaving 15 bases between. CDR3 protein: CASSPQGYRYGYTF. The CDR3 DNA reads TGTGCCAGCAGCCCCCAGGGGTATCGGTATGGCTACACCTTC.

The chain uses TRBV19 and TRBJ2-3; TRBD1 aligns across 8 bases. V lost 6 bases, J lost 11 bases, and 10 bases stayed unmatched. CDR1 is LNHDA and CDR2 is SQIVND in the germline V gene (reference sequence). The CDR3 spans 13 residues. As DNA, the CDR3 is TGTGCCAGTAGGGGACAGGACAGGCTTGTGCAGTATTTT. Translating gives CASRGQDRLVQYF. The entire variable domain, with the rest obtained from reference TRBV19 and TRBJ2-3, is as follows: DGGITQSPKYLFRKEGQNVTLSCEQNLNHDAMYWYRQDPGQGLRLIYYSQIVNDFQKGDIAEGYSVSREKKESFPLTVTSAQKNPTAFYLCASRGQDRLVQYFGPGTRLTVL.

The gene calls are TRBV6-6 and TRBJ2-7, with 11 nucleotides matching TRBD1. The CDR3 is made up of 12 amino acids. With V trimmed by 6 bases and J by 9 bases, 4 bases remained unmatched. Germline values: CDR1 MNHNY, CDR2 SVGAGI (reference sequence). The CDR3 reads CASRSGQGGQYF. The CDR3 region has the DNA TGTGCCAGCAGATCGGGACAGGGGGGGCAGTACTTC.

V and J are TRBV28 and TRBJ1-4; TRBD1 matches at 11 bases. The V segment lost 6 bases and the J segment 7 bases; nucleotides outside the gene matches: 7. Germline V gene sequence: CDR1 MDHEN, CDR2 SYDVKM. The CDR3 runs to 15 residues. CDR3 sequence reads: CASRRGQGGSEKLFF. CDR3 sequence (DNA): TGTGCCAGCAGGCGGGGACAGGGGGGGAGTGAAAAACTGTTTTTT. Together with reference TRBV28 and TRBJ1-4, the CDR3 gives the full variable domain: DVKVTQSSRYLVKRTGEKVFLECVQDMDHENMFWYRQDPGLGLRLIYFSYDVKMKEKGDIPEGYSVSREKKERFSLILESASTNQTSMYLCASRRGQGGSEKLFFGSGTQLSVL.